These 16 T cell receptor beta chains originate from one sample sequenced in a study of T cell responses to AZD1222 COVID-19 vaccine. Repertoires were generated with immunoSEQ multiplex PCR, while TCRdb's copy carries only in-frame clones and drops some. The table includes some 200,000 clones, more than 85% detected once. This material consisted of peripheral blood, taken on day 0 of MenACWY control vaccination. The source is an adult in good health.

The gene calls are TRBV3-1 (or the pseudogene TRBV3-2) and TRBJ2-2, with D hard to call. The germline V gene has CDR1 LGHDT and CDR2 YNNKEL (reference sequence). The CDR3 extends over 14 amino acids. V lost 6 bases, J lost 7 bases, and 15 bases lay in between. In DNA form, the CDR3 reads TGTGCCAGCAGTCGGCACCAAGGGAACGGGGAGCTGTTTTTT. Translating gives CASSRHQGNGELFF.

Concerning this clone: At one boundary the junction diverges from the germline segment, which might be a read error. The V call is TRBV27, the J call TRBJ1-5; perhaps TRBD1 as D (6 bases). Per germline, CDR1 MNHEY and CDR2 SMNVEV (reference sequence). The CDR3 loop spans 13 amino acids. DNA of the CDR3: TGTGCCAGCAGTTCGTTCGATGGACAGCGCCAGCATTTT. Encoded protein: CASSSFDGQRQHF.

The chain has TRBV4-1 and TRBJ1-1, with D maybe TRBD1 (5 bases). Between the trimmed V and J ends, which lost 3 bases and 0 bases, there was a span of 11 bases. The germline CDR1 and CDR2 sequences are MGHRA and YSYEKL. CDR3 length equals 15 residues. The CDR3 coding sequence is TGCGCCAGCAGCCAGCAGACAGTTTTGAACACTGAAGCTTTCTTT. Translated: CASSQQTVLNTEAFF.

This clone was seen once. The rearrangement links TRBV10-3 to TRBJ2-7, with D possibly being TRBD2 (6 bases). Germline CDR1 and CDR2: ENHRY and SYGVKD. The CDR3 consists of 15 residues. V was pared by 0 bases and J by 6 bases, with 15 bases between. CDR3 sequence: CAISESGGVGGEQYF. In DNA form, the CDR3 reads TGTGCCATCAGTGAGTCTGGCGGGGTGGGTGGCGAGCAGTACTTC.

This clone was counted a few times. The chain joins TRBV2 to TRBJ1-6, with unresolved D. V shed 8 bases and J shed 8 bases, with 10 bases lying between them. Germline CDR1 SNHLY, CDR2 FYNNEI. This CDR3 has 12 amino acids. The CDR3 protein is CASQTGDSPLHF. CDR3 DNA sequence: TGTGCCAGCCAGACTGGGGATTCACCCCTCCACTTT.

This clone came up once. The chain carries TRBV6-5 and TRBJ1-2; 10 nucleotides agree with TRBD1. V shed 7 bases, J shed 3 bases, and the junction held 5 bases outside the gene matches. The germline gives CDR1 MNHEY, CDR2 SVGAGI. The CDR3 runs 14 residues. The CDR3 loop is CASKRTGGYYGYTF. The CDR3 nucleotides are TGTGCCAGCAAAAGGACAGGGGGGTACTATGGCTACACCTTC.

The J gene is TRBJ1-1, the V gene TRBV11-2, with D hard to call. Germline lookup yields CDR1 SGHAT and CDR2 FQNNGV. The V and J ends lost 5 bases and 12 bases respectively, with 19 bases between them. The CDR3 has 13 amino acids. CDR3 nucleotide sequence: TGTGCCAGCAGCAGTTTCAGGTGGGCAAGCTCTTTCTTT. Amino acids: CASSSFRWASSFF.

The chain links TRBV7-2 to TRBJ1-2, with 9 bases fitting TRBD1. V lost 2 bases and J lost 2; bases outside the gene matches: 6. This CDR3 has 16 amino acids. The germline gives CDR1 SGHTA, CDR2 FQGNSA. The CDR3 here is CASSLRWDRANYGYTF. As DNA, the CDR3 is TGTGCCAGCAGCTTAAGGTGGGACAGGGCGAACTATGGCTACACCTTC.

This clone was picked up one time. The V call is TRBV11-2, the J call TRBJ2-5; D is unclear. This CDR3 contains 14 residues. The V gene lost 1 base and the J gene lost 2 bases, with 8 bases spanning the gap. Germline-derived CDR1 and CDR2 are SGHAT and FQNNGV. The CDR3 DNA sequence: TGTGCCAGCAGCTTAGGTCTTCATCAAGAGACCCAGTACTTC. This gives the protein CASSLGLHQETQYF.

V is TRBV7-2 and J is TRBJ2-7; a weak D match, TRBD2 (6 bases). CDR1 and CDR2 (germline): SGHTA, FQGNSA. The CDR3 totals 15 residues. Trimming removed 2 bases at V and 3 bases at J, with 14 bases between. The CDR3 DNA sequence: TGTGCCAGCAGCTTATTCGGGGGTGACTACTACGAGCAGTACTTC. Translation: CASSLFGGDYYEQYF. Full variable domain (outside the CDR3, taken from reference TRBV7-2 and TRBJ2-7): GAGVSQSPSNKVTEKGKDVELRCDPISGHTALYWYRQSLGQGLEFLIYFQGNSAPDKSGLPSDRFSAERTGGSVSTLTIQRTQQEDSAVYLCASSLFGGDYYEQYFGPGTRLTVT.

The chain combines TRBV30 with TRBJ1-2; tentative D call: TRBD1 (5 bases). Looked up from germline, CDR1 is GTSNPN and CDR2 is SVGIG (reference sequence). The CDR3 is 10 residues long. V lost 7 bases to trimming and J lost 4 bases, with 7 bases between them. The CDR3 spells CASGPYGYTF. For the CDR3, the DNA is TGTGCCTCGGGGCCCTATGGCTACACCTTC.

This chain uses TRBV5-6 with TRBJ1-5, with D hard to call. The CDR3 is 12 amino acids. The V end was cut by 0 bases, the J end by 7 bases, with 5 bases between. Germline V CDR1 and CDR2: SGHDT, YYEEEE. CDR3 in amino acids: CASSLGEQPQHF. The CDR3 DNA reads TGTGCCAGCAGCTTGGGGGAACAGCCCCAGCATTTT.

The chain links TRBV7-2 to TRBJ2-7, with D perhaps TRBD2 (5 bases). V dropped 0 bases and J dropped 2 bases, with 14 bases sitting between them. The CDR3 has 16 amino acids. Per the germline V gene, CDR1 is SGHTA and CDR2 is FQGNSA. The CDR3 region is CASSLAGGLSPYEQYF. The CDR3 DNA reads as TGTGCCAGCAGCTTAGCCGGCGGACTTTCCCCCTACGAGCAGTACTTC.

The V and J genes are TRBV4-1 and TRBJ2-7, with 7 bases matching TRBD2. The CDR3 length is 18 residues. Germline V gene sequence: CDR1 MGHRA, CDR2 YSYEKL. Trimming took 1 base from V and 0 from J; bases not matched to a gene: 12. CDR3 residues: CASSQGPRGGGVSYEQYF. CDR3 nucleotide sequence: TGCGCCAGCAGCCAAGGGCCCCGGGGCGGGGGTGTCTCCTACGAGCAGTACTTC.

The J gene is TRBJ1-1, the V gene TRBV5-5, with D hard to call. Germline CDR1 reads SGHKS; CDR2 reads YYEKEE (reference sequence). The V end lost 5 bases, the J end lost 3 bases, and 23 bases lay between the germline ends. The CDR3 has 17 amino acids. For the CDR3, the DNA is TGTGCCAGCAGTCCGAGGCACCCCGGGGAATTGGACACTGAAGCTTTCTTT. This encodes CASSPRHPGELDTEAFF.

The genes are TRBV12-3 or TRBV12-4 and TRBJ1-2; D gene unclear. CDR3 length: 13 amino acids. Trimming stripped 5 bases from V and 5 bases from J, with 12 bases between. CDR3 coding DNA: TGTGCCAGCAGTCTACCCCCAAGTTATGGCTACACCTTC. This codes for CASSLPPSYGYTF.